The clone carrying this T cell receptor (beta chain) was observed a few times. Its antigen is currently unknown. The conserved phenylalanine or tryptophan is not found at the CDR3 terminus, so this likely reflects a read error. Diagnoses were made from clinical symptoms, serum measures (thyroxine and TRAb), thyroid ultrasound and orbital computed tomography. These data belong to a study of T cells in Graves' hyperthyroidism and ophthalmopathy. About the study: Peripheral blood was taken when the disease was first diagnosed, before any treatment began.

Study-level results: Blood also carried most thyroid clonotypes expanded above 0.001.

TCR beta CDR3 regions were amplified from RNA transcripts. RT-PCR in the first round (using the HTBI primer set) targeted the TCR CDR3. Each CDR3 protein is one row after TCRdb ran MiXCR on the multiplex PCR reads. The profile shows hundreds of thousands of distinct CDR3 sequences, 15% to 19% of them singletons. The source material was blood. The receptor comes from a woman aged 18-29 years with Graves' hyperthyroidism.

The CDR3 DNA follows: TGTGCCAGCAGCCGATATAGCGGGAGGAGCACAGATACGCAGTATTCT. It is translated as CASSRYSGRSTDTQYS. The chain is built from TRBV7-3 and TRBJ2-3; 10 bases are a match to TRBD2. CDR3 length: 16 amino acids. The trim removed 5 bases at V and 0 bases at J, leaving 5 bases unmatched. The germline V gene encodes CDR1 SGHTA and CDR2 FQGTGA.